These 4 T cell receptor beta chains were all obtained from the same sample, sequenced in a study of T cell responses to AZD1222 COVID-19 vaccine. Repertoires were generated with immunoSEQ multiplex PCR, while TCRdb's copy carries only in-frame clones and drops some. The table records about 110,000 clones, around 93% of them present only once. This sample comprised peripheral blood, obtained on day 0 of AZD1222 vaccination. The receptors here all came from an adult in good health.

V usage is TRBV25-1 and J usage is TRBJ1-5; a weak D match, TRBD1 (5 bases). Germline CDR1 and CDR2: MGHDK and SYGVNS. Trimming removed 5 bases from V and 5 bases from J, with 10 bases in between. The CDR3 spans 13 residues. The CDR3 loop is CASSPGGYQPQHF. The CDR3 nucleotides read TGTGCCAGCAGTCCCGGGGGGTATCAGCCCCAGCATTTT.

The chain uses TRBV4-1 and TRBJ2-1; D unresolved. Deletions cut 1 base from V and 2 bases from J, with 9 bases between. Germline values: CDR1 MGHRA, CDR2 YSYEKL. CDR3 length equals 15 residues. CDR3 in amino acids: CASSQVTDPYNEQFF. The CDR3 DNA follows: TGCGCCAGCAGCCAAGTAACAGATCCCTACAATGAGCAGTTCTTC.

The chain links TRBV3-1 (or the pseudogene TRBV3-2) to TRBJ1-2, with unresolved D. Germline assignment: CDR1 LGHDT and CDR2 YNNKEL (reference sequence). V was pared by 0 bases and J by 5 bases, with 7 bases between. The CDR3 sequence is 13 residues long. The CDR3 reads CASSQEGRYGYTF. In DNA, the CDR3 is TGTGCCAGCAGCCAAGAAGGGAGATATGGCTACACCTTC.

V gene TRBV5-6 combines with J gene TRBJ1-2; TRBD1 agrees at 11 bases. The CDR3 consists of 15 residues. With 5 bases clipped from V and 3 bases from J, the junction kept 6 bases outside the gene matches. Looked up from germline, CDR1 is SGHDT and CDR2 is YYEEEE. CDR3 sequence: CASRRPGQGDYGYTF. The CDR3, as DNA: TGTGCCAGCAGAAGACCGGGACAGGGGGACTATGGCTACACCTTC.